This T cell receptor beta chain was sequenced in a study of T cell repertoires in cytomegalovirus infection. Background on the study: The public TCR beta signatures pointed to both CMV infection and matching HLA type.

This clonotype was seen only a few times. Its antigen remains unknown. TCRdb analysed the reads with MiXCR anew, one entry per CDR3 protein. Altogether 900,000 to 950,000 distinct CDR3 sequences are present, roughly 31% being singletons, with the ten largest covering about an eighth. V was trimmed by 5 bases and J by 5 bases, leaving 21 bases between them. This CDR3 has 16 residues. The chain combines TRBV12-3 or TRBV12-4 with TRBJ1-2; unclear D gene. Here the sequenced sample was cultured CD8+ T cells from PBMCs, taken from culture after CMV antigen stimulation. This clonotype originated in a human donor in good health (CMV status not recorded). Some clones in this sample may be carry-over from other donors' samples. The CDR3 nucleotides are TGTGCCAGCAGTAATAGTCCGACGGGATACTTATATGGCTACACCTTC. Encoded protein: CASSNSPTGYLYGYTF.